This TCR beta chain was found in a study of molecular identifiers for immune sequencing clone quantification. The V gene's germline CDR1 is MNHEY and CDR2 SMNVEV (reference sequence). This CDR3 has 14 amino acids. With V trimmed by 6 bases and J by 12 bases, 6 bases remained unmatched. TCRdb processed the PCR reads anew with MiXCR; each CDR3 protein has one entry. In the table there are about 630,000 distinct CDR3 sequences, about 25% of which are singletons. Sequenced sample: naive CD8+ T cells from blood, with Jurkat cell RNA spiked in. Subset reported: FACS-sorted CD8+CD4-CCR7+CD45RA+ naive T cells. The TCR originated in a human donor in good health. Some libraries in this study had Jurkat cell RNA spiked in. V usage is TRBV27 and J usage is TRBJ2-1, with 15 bases that match TRBD2. As DNA, the CDR3 is TGTGCCAGCAGACAGGGACTAGCGGGAGGCGGGCAGTTCTTC. Encoded protein: CASRQGLAGGGQFF.